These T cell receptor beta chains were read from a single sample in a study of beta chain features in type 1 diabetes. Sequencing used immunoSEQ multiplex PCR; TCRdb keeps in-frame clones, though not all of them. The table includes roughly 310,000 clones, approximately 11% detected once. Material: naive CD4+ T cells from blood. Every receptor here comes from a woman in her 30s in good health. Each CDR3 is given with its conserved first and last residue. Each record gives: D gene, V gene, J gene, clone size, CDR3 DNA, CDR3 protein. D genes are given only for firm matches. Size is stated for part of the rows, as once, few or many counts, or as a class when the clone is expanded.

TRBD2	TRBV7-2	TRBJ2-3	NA	TGTGCCAGCAGTTCCCGACTAGCAGAATTCACAGATACGCAGTATTTT	CASSSRLAEFTDTQYF
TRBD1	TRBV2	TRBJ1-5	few	TGTGCCAGCAGCAGACAGGGTTACAATCAGCCCCAGCATTTT	CASSRQGYNQPQHF
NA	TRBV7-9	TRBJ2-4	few	TGTGCCAGCAGCCTCCAGGGGGGAGCCAAAAACATTCAGTACTTC	CASSLQGGAKNIQYF
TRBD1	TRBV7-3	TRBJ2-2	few	TGTGCCAGCAGCTCCCGGACAGGGAACACCGGGGAGCTGTTTTTT	CASSSRTGNTGELFF
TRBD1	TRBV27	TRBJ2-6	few	TGTGCCAGCAGTTTATTCTGGTTGGGACAGGGGACGAGTGGGGCCAACGTCCTGACTTTC	CASSLFWLGQGTSGANVLTF
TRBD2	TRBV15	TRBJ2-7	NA	TGTGCCACCAGCAGACCCCCCTTAGCGGGATATAAGTCCTACGAGCAGTACTTC	CATSRPPLAGYKSYEQYF
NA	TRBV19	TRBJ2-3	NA	TGTGCCAGTAGTATCGGTAACACAGATACGCAGTATTTT	CASSIGNTDTQYF
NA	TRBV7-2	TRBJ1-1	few	TGTGCCAGCAGCCCGACAGCTATGAACACTGAAGCTTTCTTT	CASSPTAMNTEAFF
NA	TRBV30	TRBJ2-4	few	TGTGCCTGGAGTGTACAGGGCAAAAACATTCAGTACTTC	CAWSVQGKNIQYF
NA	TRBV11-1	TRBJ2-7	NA	TGTGCCAGCAGCTCCGCAGGGTTCTCCTACGAGCAGTACTTC	CASSSAGFSYEQYF
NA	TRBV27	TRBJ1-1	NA	TGTGCCAGCAGTTTATTTTCGGACACAGGGACGAACACTGAAGCTTTCTTT	CASSLFSDTGTNTEAFF
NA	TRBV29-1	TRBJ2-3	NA	TGCAGCGCCGAATGGGCGGACAACACAGATACGCAGTATTTT	CSAEWADNTDTQYF
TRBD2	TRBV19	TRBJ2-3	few	TGTGCCAGTACCAGACTAGCGGGAGGAACTAGCACAGATACGCAGTATTTT	CASTRLAGGTSTDTQYF
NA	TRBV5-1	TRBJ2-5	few	TGCGCCAGCGTCGCCTCACCATCGACAGGTCAAGAGACCCAGTACTTC	CASVASPSTGQETQYF
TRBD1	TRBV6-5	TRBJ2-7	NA	TGTGCCAGCAGTATGGACAGGGAGTCGGGCGGGCAGTACTTC	CASSMDRESGGQYF
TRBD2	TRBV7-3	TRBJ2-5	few	TGTGCCAGCAGCCCGCAAGCGGGAGGGGGGGGAGAGACCCAGTACTTC	CASSPQAGGGGETQYF
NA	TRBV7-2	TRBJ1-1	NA	TGTGCCAGCAGCTTAAGTGGGGGCGCGAACACTGAAGCTTTCTTT	CASSLSGGANTEAFF
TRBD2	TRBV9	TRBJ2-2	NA	TGTGCCAGCAGCGTAGACCCGGGAGGGCCCCCCGGGGAGCTGTTTTTT	CASSVDPGGPPGELFF
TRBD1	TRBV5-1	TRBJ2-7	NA	TGCGCCAGCAGCTGGGCCGGGACAGGCTCCTCCTACGAGCAGTACTTC	CASSWAGTGSSYEQYF
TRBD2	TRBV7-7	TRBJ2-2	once	TGTGCTAGCAGCTACGGGACTAGCGGGACTGGGGAGCTGTTTTTT	CASSYGTSGTGELFF
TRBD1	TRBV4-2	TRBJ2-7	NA	TGTGCCAGCAGCCAAGACTACAGGGGCTCCTACGAGCAGTACTTC	CASSQDYRGSYEQYF
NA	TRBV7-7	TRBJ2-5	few	TGTGCTAGCAGCCCCACAGGACAAGAGACCCAGTACTTC	CASSPTGQETQYF
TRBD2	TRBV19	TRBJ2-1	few	TGTGCCATCCGGGAGGGCCCATACAATGAGCAGTTCTTC	CAIREGPYNEQFF
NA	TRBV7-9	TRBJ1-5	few	TGTGCCAGCAGCTTAACCGAGGGATTGAGCAATCAGCCCCAGCATTTT	CASSLTEGLSNQPQHF
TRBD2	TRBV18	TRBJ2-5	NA	TGTGCCAGCTCCATCTTCACGGGGGGGACACAAGAGACCCAGTACTTC	CASSIFTGGTQETQYF
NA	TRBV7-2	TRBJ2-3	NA	TGTGCCAGCAGCTTTCAGGGTATCACAGATACGCAGTATTTT	CASSFQGITDTQYF
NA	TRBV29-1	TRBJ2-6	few	TGCAGCGTTGACGGGGCTGGGGCCAACGTCCTGACTTTC	CSVDGAGANVLTF
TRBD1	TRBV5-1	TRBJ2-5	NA	TGCGCCAGCAGCCCGGGACAGGTTCACGAGACCCAGTACTTC	CASSPGQVHETQYF
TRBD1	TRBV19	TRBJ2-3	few	TGTGCCAGTAGGTACCAGGGGGCCGTTGATACGCAGTATTTT	CASRYQGAVDTQYF
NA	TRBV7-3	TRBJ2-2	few	TGTGCCAGCAGGGGAGGCGGGGAGCTGTTTTTT	CASRGGGELFF
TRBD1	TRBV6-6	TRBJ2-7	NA	TGTGCCAGCAGAACCGGGACAGGGACCTACGAGCAGTACTTC	CASRTGTGTYEQYF
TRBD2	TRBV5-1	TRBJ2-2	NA	TGCGCCAGCAGCTTGGTCCAGCGGGAGGCCGGGGAGCTGTTTTTT	CASSLVQREAGELFF
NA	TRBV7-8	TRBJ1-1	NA	TGTGCCAGGAGAGGGCCTGCGAACACTGAAGCTTTCTTT	CARRGPANTEAFF
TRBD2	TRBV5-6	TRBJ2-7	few	TGTGCCAGCAGCAACATCGGGGGGGGGCACTACGAGCAGTACTTC	CASSNIGGGHYEQYF
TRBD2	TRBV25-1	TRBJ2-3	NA	TGTGCCAGCAGTGATAGCGGGAGAGGGGCAGATACGCAGTATTTT	CASSDSGRGADTQYF
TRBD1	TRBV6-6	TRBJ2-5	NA	TGTGCCAGCAGTGACAGGGGCCGGGCCCTAGAGACCCAGTACTTC	CASSDRGRALETQYF
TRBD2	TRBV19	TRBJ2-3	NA	TGTGCCAGCGGACTAGTCAGCACAGATACGCAGTATTTT	CASGLVSTDTQYF
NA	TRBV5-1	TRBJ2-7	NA	TGCGCCAGCAGCCGCGCGTCGGAGGCGTATGAGCAGTACTTC	CASSRASEAYEQYF
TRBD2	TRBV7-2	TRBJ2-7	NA	TGTGCCAGCAGCTTAGCTACTAGCGGAAGCTCCTACGAGCAGTACTTC	CASSLATSGSSYEQYF
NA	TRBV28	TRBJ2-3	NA	TGTGCCAGCAGTTCTATCCCTGATACGCAGTATTTT	CASSSIPDTQYF
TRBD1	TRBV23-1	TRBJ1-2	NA	TGCGCCAGCAGTCACCCTACAGGGGCGGGCTACACCTTC	CASSHPTGAGYTF
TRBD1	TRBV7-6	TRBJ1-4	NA	TGTGCCAGCAGCACCCGACAGGGGGCGAGTGAAAAACTGTTTTTT	CASSTRQGASEKLFF
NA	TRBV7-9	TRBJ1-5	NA	TGTGCCAGCAGCTTATGGTCCAAGGGGGTCAATCAGCCCCAGCATTTT	CASSLWSKGVNQPQHF
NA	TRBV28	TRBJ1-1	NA	TGTGCCAGCAAAAGGACAGCCTATGAAGCTTTCTTT	CASKRTAYEAFF
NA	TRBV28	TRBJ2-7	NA	TGTGCCAGCAGTTTAGGGGGCCCCTACGAGCAGTACTTC	CASSLGGPYEQYF
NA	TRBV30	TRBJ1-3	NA	TGTGCCTGGACACAGGCGGCTGGAAACACCATATATTTT	CAWTQAAGNTIYF
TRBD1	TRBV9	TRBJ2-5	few	TGTGCCAGCAGCGTAGTTGGGACAGGGGTCTCTTCGGGGACCCAGTACTTC	CASSVVGTGVSSGTQYF
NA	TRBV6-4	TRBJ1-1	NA	TGTGCCAGCAGTGAAGCGGTTTCGAGCACTGAAGCTTTCTTT	CASSEAVSSTEAFF
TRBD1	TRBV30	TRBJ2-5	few	TGTGCCTGGAGCCCGACAGGGGCAGAGACCCAGTACTTC	CAWSPTGAETQYF
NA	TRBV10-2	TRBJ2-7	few	TGCGCCAGCAGTGACCCCCCATACGAGCAGTACTTC	CASSDPPYEQYF
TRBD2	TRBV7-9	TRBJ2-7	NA	TGTGCCAGCAGCTTTGGACTAGCGGGGGAGTACGAGCAGTACTTC	CASSFGLAGEYEQYF
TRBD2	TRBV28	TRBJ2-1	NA	TGTGCCAGCAGTTTACCTGGGACTAGCGGGAGAAATGAGCAGTTCTTC	CASSLPGTSGRNEQFF
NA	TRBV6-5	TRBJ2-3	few	TGTGCCAGCAGTACGCGGATCGTAGATACGCAGTATTTT	CASSTRIVDTQYF
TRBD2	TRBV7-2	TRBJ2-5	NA	TGTGCCAGCAGCTCATGGGGCGGGGGGTTACAAGAGACCCAGTACTTC	CASSSWGGGLQETQYF